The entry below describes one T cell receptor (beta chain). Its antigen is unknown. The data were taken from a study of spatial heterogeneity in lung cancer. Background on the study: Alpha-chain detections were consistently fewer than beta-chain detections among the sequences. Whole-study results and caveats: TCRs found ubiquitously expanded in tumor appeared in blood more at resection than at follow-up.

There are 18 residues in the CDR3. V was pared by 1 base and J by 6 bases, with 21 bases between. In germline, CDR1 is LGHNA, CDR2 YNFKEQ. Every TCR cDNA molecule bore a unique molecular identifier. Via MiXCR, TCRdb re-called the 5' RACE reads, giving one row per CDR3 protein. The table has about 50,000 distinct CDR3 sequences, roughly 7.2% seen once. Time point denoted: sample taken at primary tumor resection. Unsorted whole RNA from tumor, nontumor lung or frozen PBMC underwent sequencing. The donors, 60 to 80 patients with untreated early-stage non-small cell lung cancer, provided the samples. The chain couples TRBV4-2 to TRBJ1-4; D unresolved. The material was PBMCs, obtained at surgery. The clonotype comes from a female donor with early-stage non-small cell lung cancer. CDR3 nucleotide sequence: TGTGCCAGCAGCCAAGCGACACAACGGGTTCTTTCGGATGAAAAACTGTTTTTT. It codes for CASSQATQRVLSDEKLFF.